Shown below are 27 T cell receptor beta chains from a single sample sequenced in a study of beta chain features in type 1 diabetes. Expressed TCRB transcripts were sequenced because the isolated RNA had all been reverse transcribed beforehand. Repertoires were generated with immunoSEQ multiplex PCR, while TCRdb's copy carries only in-frame clones and drops some. The sample carries 400,000 to 550,000 clones, 10% to 12% recorded once. The specimen sequenced was naive CD4+ T cells from blood. The receptors shown here come from a woman aged 18-35 years in good health.

This chain uses TRBV5-1 with TRBJ2-7; 9 bases align to TRBD1. The CDR3 has 15 residues. Germline V CDR1 and CDR2: SGHRS, YFSETQ. V lost 4 bases, J lost 0 bases, and 5 bases stayed unmatched. The CDR3, as DNA: TGCGCCAGCAGCACCGGGACAGGGCCCTCCTACGAGCAGTACTTC. Amino acid sequence: CASSTGTGPSYEQYF.

V is TRBV28 and J is TRBJ1-4; D is perhaps TRBD1 (5 bases). The CDR3 runs to 13 residues. Germline assignment: CDR1 MDHEN and CDR2 SYDVKM. V was cut by 7 bases and J by 2 bases, with 8 bases left in between. CDR3 residues: CASTGPTNEKLFF. CDR3 bases: TGTGCCAGCACAGGGCCGACTAATGAAAAACTGTTTTTT.

This clone came up a few times. The rearrangement joins TRBV7-6 to TRBJ2-5; 8 positions agree with TRBD1. With 6 bases clipped from V and 1 base from J, the junction kept 7 bases outside the gene matches. Germline-derived CDR1 and CDR2 are SGHVS and FNYEAQ. CDR3 length: 15 residues. The chain's CDR3 is CASRPPGTGQETQYF. In nucleotides, the CDR3 is TGTGCCAGCAGACCCCCCGGGACAGGCCAAGAGACCCAGTACTTC. Supplemented by reference TRBV7-6 and TRBJ2-5, the full variable domain reads GAGVSQSPRYKVTKRGQDVALRCDPISGHVSLYWYRQALGQGPEFLTYFNYEAQQDKSGLPNDRFSAERPEGSISTLTIQRTEQRDSAMYRCASRPPGTGQETQYFGPGTRLLVL.

J is TRBJ1-1 and V is TRBV7-9, with D perhaps matching TRBD1 (6 bases). This CDR3 is 15 amino acids long. The germline V gene has CDR1 SEHNR and CDR2 FQNEAQ (reference sequence). With 3 bases removed from V and 11 bases from J, the gap between germline ends came to 22 bases. CDR3 nucleotides: TGTGCCAGCAGCTTTCCGTCGGACAGCCCGGTGTGGGCTTTCTTT. Amino acids: CASSFPSDSPVWAFF.

V gene TRBV4-2 combines with J gene TRBJ1-6; no firm D call. The germline gives CDR1 LGHNA, CDR2 YNFKEQ. V was cut by 0 bases and J by 0 bases, with 3 bases left in between. The CDR3 is 15 residues long. The CDR3 nucleotides read TGTGCCAGCAGCCAAGACAGCTCCTATAATTCACCCCTCCACTTT. It translates to CASSQDSSYNSPLHF.

This clone was seen more than once but under ten times. The CDR3: CASSEGEGRLNNEQFF. CDR3 DNA sequence: TGTGCCAGCAGTGAAGGGGAAGGACGGCTCAACAATGAGCAGTTCTTC. The chain links TRBV6-1 to TRBJ2-1; D is undetermined. The V and J ends lost 1 base and 5 bases respectively, with 15 bases between them. This CDR3 region has 16 residues. Germline V gene data show CDR1 as MNHNS and CDR2 as SASEGT.

This clone was detected many times. This sample also contains other DNA sequences that code for the same CDR3. The chain uses TRBV30 and TRBJ2-7; D call uncertain. The CDR3 is 11 residues long. The V and J ends lost 1 base and 2 bases respectively, with 3 bases between them. The V gene's germline CDR1 is GTSNPN and CDR2 SVGIG (reference sequence). DNA for the CDR3: TGTGCCTGGAGTGGGACCTACGAGCAGTACTTC. Its protein is CAWSGTYEQYF.

The J gene is TRBJ2-4, the V gene TRBV11-3; D possibly corresponds to TRBD2 (6 bases). Germline V gene data show CDR1 as SGHNT and CDR2 as YENEEA. V gave up 5 bases and J gave up 0 bases, with 8 bases separating them. The CDR3 extends over 14 amino acids. For the CDR3, the DNA is TGTGCCAGCAGCCCGCGGGAAGCCAAAAACATTCAGTACTTC. Translating gives CASSPREAKNIQYF. Looking up the rest from reference TRBV11-3 and TRBJ2-4 gives the full variable domain: EAGVVQSPRYKIIEKKQPVAFWCNPISGHNTLYWYLQNLGQGPELLIRYENEEAVDDSQLPKDRFSAERLKGVDSTLKIQPAELGDSAVYLCASSPREAKNIQYFGAGTRLSVL.

The rearrangement links TRBV4-2 to TRBJ2-3; 7 bases match TRBD2. After removal of 0 bases from V and 1 base from J, the junction contained 16 bases not matched to a gene. CDR1 and CDR2 from the germline V gene are LGHNA and YNFKEQ. The CDR3 sequence is 20 residues long. The CDR3 nucleotides are TGTGCCAGCAGCCAAGATCCAAAGGGAGGGATCCCGAGGGGCACAGATACGCAGTATTTT. It encodes CASSQDPKGGIPRGTDTQYF.

The chain links TRBV14 to TRBJ2-1; D remains unclear. This CDR3 region has 17 residues. From germline, CDR1 is SGHDN and CDR2 FVKESK. The V end lost 5 bases, the J end lost 0 bases, and 17 bases lay between the germline ends. This CDR3 is CASSAGRVTSSYNEQFF. Here the CDR3 DNA reads TGTGCCAGCAGCGCCGGACGCGTCACGAGCTCCTACAATGAGCAGTTCTTC.

J is TRBJ1-4 and V is TRBV7-9; a possible D gene is TRBD1 (5 bases). The CDR3 consists of 11 residues. CDR1 and CDR2 from the germline V gene are SEHNR and FQNEAQ (reference sequence). V was clipped by 5 bases and J by 14 bases, with 12 bases between them. The CDR3 DNA sequence: TGTGCCAGCAGCCGCCGGGACGCGCTGTTTTTT. This gives the protein CASSRRDALFF.

This sequence joins TRBV7-3 and TRBJ1-1; no clear D gene. The V gene lost 1 base and the J gene lost 11 bases, with 11 bases spanning the gap. The length of the CDR3 is 12 residues. In germline, CDR1 is SGHTA, CDR2 FQGTGA. CDR3 amino acids: CASSLNRGPAFF. The CDR3 DNA is TGTGCCAGCAGCTTAAACCGCGGACCTGCTTTCTTT.

This clone turned up a few times. This rearrangement joins TRBV7-7 to TRBJ2-3; the match to TRBD1 covers 7 bases. V shed 4 bases and J 3 bases; nucleotides not matched to a gene: 7. This CDR3 has 15 residues. The germline gives CDR1 SSHAT, CDR2 FNYEAQ (reference sequence). The CDR3 bases are TGTGCCAGCAGCTCGACAGGGCGTAAAACAGATACGCAGTATTTT. Amino acid sequence: CASSSTGRKTDTQYF. The variable domain in full, with the rest retrieved from reference TRBV7-7 and TRBJ2-3, is GAGVSQSPRYKVTKRGQDVTLRCDPISSHATLYWYQQALGQGPEFLTYFNYEAQPDKSGLPSDRFSAERPEGSISTLTIQRTEQRDSAMYRCASSSTGRKTDTQYFGPGTRLTVL.

This clone was detected a few times. The chain joins TRBV28 to TRBJ2-3; no clear D. From germline, CDR1 is MDHEN and CDR2 SYDVKM. The V end lost 3 bases, the J end lost 0 bases, and 10 bases lay between the germline ends. This CDR3 has 15 amino acids. CDR3 sequence: CASSFASDSTDTQYF. The CDR3 coding sequence is TGTGCCAGCAGTTTCGCGTCTGATAGCACAGATACGCAGTATTTT. The whole variable domain, remainder taken from reference TRBV28 and TRBJ2-3, is DVKVTQSSRYLVKRTGEKVFLECVQDMDHENMFWYRQDPGLGLRLIYFSYDVKMKEKGDIPEGYSVSREKKERFSLILESASTNQTSMYLCASSFASDSTDTQYFGPGTRLTVL.

A few counts support this clone. V is TRBV21-1 and J is TRBJ2-7; the table's D gene call, TRBD1, was not cross checked with the DNA. TRBV21-1 is a recognized pseudogene. This CDR3 region has 17 residues. CDR3 amino acids: CASSKAPSGDRGREQYV. CDR3 bases: TGTGCCAGCAGCAAAGCCCCCTCAGGAGACAGGGGGCGCGAGCAGTACGTC.

Here the CDR3 DNA reads TGTGCCATCAGTTTTTCGGGCAGAATGAACACTGAAGCTTTCTTT. It translates to CAISFSGRMNTEAFF. The gene calls are TRBV10-3 and TRBJ1-1; D gene unclear. The V end lost 5 bases, the J end lost 0 bases, and 13 bases lay between the germline ends. This CDR3 spans 15 amino acids. CDR1 and CDR2 from the germline V gene are ENHRY and SYGVKD.

The chain joins TRBV6-1 to TRBJ1-1; TRBD1 matches 7 bases. Germline CDR1 MNHNS, CDR2 SASEGT. The junction had 4 bases not matched to a gene; V was cut back by 2 bases and J by 7 bases. The CDR3 length is 13 residues. CDR3 loop: CASSEYGTDEAFF. The DNA of the CDR3 is TGTGCCAGCAGTGAATACGGGACAGATGAAGCTTTCTTT.

This clone came up a few times. Within the sample, other DNA sequences also encode this same CDR3. V usage is TRBV7-2 and J usage is TRBJ2-4; the D is unclear. The CDR3 is 16 residues long. Germline V gene sequence: CDR1 SGHTA, CDR2 FQGNSA. The V end was cut by 1 base, the J end by 0 bases, with 10 bases between. As DNA, the CDR3 is TGTGCCAGCAGCTTAGAAGGGCAGCTAGCCAAAAACATTCAGTACTTC. Translating it yields CASSLEGQLAKNIQYF.

The chain is built from TRBV7-2 and TRBJ2-5; 8 bases agree with TRBD2. Losses at the gene ends were 5 bases for V and 5 bases for J; bases not matched to a gene: 7. CDR3 length equals 14 residues. Germline assignment: CDR1 SGHTA and CDR2 FQGNSA. CDR3 sequence (DNA): TGTGCCAGCAGCCGACTAGCGATAGATGAGACCCAGTACTTC. Its protein product is CASSRLAIDETQYF.

The chain recombines TRBV7-9 with TRBJ1-6, with D possibly matching TRBD1 (5 bases). CDR3 length: 15 amino acids. In germline, CDR1 is SEHNR, CDR2 FQNEAQ (reference sequence). V was cut by 3 bases and J by 0 bases, with 6 bases left in between. CDR3 region: CASSLGGSYNSPLHF. Written as DNA, the CDR3 is TGTGCCAGCAGCTTGGGGGGCTCCTATAATTCACCCCTCCACTTT.

This clone was seen a handful of times. V and J are TRBV5-4 and TRBJ1-2; D may be TRBD1 (5 bases). The germline V gene encodes CDR1 SGHNT and CDR2 YYREEE (reference sequence). CDR3 length: 13 amino acids. The V end was cut by 2 bases, the J end by 8 bases, with 13 bases between. The CDR3 protein is CASSFDSLTGYTF. The CDR3 nucleotides read TGTGCCAGCAGCTTTGACAGTTTAACGGGCTACACCTTC.

The chain employs TRBV27 and TRBJ2-7; D perhaps matches TRBD1 (5 bases). The ends were cut back, 8 bases at V and 4 bases at J, with 15 bases in the middle. Germline values: CDR1 MNHEY, CDR2 SMNVEV (reference sequence). This CDR3 has 13 amino acids. For the CDR3, the DNA is TGTGCCAGCCAGCATGACAGCCCTTACGAGCAGTACGTC. It translates to CASQHDSPYEQYV.

The CDR3 DNA sequence: TGTGCCAGCTACCGTGCCCCCGGCTCTGGAAACACCATATATTTT. Translated: CASYRAPGSGNTIYF. The chain links TRBV2 to TRBJ1-3; D call uncertain. V shed 8 bases and J shed 0 bases, with 14 bases lying between them. Germline V gene data show CDR1 as SNHLY and CDR2 as FYNNEI. CDR3 length equals 15 residues.

This clone showed up just a few times. CDR3 residues: CASSLQAVRADTQYF. In DNA, the CDR3 is TGTGCCAGCAGCTTACAGGCGGTCAGGGCAGATACGCAGTATTTT. The chain couples TRBV7-2 to TRBJ2-3; the D gene is possibly TRBD1 (5 bases). V dropped 2 bases and J dropped 4 bases, with 13 bases sitting between them. The CDR3 totals 15 residues. Germline V CDR1 and CDR2: SGHTA, FQGNSA. Full variable domain (missing parts from reference TRBV7-2 and TRBJ2-3): GAGVSQSPSNKVTEKGKDVELRCDPISGHTALYWYRQSLGQGLEFLIYFQGNSAPDKSGLPSDRFSAERTGGSVSTLTIQRTQQEDSAVYLCASSLQAVRADTQYFGPGTRLTVL.

The chain links TRBV28 to TRBJ2-1; TRBD1 aligns across 11 bases. Germline V CDR1 and CDR2: MDHEN, SYDVKM. This CDR3 region has 16 residues. The ends lost 6 bases at V and 5 bases at J; junction bases unmatched: 9. This chain's CDR3 is CASSGLGTGGNNEQFF. The CDR3 bases are TGTGCCAGCAGCGGATTGGGGACAGGGGGGAACAATGAGCAGTTCTTC.

This clone was picked up a small number of times. The sample has other DNA sequences that encode this CDR3 too. The chain is built from TRBV14 and TRBJ1-2; unclear D gene. The V end lost 0 bases, the J end lost 4 bases, and 6 bases lay between the germline ends. Germline V gives CDR1 SGHDN, CDR2 FVKESK. This CDR3 is 13 amino acids long. The CDR3 is CASSQDRSYGYTF. CDR3 DNA: TGTGCCAGCAGCCAAGACAGAAGCTATGGCTACACCTTC.

This sequence joins TRBV29-1 and TRBJ2-5, with 11 bases matching TRBD1. The CDR3 consists of 12 residues. Germline V gene data show CDR1 as SQVTM and CDR2 as ANQGSEA. V trimming: 3 bases; J trimming: 7 bases; junction bases outside the gene matches: 1. The CDR3 region is CSVEGQGGTQYF. CDR3 DNA sequence: TGCAGCGTTGAGGGACAGGGGGGGACCCAGTACTTC.